Listed below are T cell receptor beta chains from one sample, sequenced in a study of blood T cell repertoires in COVID-19. The protocol was immunoSEQ multiplex PCR, while the TCRdb copy is restricted to in-frame clones and leaves out a portion. Among hundreds of thousands of clones listed, approximately 83% were seen once. The sequenced sample was peripheral blood. The receptors come from a young woman who had recovered from COVID-19. CDR3s include the opening cysteine and the closing phenylalanine or tryptophan. The order of the fields is V gene, D gene, J gene, clone size, CDR3 protein, CDR3 DNA. A D gene is named only where the DNA matches it firmly. Part of the rows lack a size; the others show once, few, many or a class for expanded clones.

TRBV27	TRBD2	TRBJ2-7	-	CASSGTSDPYEQYF	TGTGCCAGCAGTGGGACTAGCGATCCCTACGAGCAGTACTTC
TRBV3-1/TRBV3-2	-	TRBJ1-1	-	CASSQEMADNTEAFF	TGTGCCAGCAGCCAAGAGATGGCAGATAACACTGAAGCTTTCTTT
TRBV6-6	-	TRBJ2-7	-	CATAEGVVEQYF	TGTGCCACCGCGGAAGGGGTGGTCGAGCAGTACTTC
TRBV13	-	TRBJ1-2	-	CASSLGQDRRSYTF	TGTGCCAGCAGCTTAGGCCAGGACAGAAGGTCCTACACCTTC
TRBV10-3	TRBD2	TRBJ2-3	-	CAISETGGVDTQYF	TGTGCCATCAGTGAAACGGGAGGGGTGGATACGCAGTATTTT
TRBV30	-	TRBJ1-1	-	CAWSPQVNTEAFF	TGTGCCTGGAGTCCCCAGGTGAACACTGAAGCTTTCTTT
TRBV7-9	TRBD2	TRBJ2-1	few	CASSLDLSGGLYNEQFF	TGTGCCAGCAGCTTAGACCTTAGCGGGGGGCTCTACAATGAGCAGTTCTTC
TRBV9	-	TRBJ2-1	-	CASSAGGSSYNEQFF	TGTGCCAGCAGCGCAGGTGGGAGCTCCTACAATGAGCAGTTCTTC
TRBV5-1	TRBD1	TRBJ2-2	-	CASSLLRDRNTGELFF	TGCGCCAGCAGCTTGTTACGGGACAGGAACACCGGGGAGCTGTTTTTT
TRBV10-3	-	TRBJ2-1	-	CAISESTPSGSSYNEQFF	TGTGCCATCAGTGAGTCGACTCCCTCCGGGAGCTCCTACAATGAGCAGTTCTTC
TRBV11-3	TRBD2	TRBJ2-1	-	CASKGAGGLHNEQFF	TGTGCCAGCAAAGGAGCGGGGGGGTTGCACAATGAGCAGTTCTTC
TRBV6-5	TRBD1	TRBJ2-7	-	CASSSVGQGTSEQYF	TGTGCCAGCAGTTCCGTAGGACAGGGTACAAGCGAGCAGTACTTC
TRBV12-3/TRBV12-4	-	TRBJ2-7	-	CASSLETAWEQYF	TGTGCCAGCAGTTTAGAGACAGCTTGGGAGCAGTACTTC
TRBV7-9	-	TRBJ2-1	-	CASSLGPLNEQFF	TGTGCCAGCAGCTTAGGTCCCCTCAATGAGCAGTTCTTC
TRBV5-4	-	TRBJ2-1	-	CASSSRSGGLHNEQFF	TGTGCCAGCAGCTCGCGTAGTGGCGGCCTTCACAATGAGCAGTTCTTC
TRBV3-1/TRBV3-2	TRBD1	TRBJ2-7	-	CASSTGTGGYEQYF	TGTGCCAGCAGCACCGGGACAGGGGGCTACGAGCAGTACTTC
TRBV5-1	TRBD1	TRBJ2-3	-	CASSLARGLALDTQYF	TGCGCCAGCAGCTTGGCCAGGGGGCTCGCTCTAGATACGCAGTATTTT
TRBV5-4	-	TRBJ1-1	-	CASEAVNTEAFF	TGTGCCAGCGAGGCGGTTAACACTGAAGCTTTCTTT
TRBV5-1	-	TRBJ2-5	-	CASSSGQLQETQYF	TGCGCCAGCAGCTCAGGACAGCTACAAGAGACCCAGTACTTC
TRBV6-5	-	TRBJ2-7	-	CASSSVDSRASYEQYF	TGTGCCAGCAGTTCGGTGGACTCCCGCGCCTCCTACGAGCAGTACTTC
TRBV6-6	TRBD1	TRBJ1-6	-	CASSLETGRNSPLHF	TGTGCCAGCAGCCTGGAGACAGGGCGAAATTCACCCCTCCACTTT
TRBV10-2	-	TRBJ1-1	-	CASSDSLYAGLENTEAFF	TGCGCCAGCAGTGATTCCCTTTACGCAGGGCTGGAAAACACTGAAGCTTTCTTT
TRBV5-4	TRBD1	TRBJ2-2	-	CASYQGASGELFF	TGTGCCAGCTACCAGGGGGCGTCCGGGGAGCTGTTTTTT
TRBV7-2	-	TRBJ2-7	many	CASSFGQSYEQYF	TGTGCCAGCAGCTTCGGACAGAGCTACGAGCAGTACTTC
TRBV28	TRBD2	TRBJ2-7	-	CASMGLADDEQYF	TGTGCCAGCATGGGACTAGCGGACGACGAGCAGTACTTC
TRBV5-1	-	TRBJ2-3	once	CASSLSAGDADTQYF	TGCGCCAGCAGCTTGTCGGCAGGGGACGCAGATACGCAGTATTTT
TRBV24-1	TRBD1	TRBJ2-1	once	CATSDPGGSYNEQFF	TGTGCCACCAGTGACCCAGGGGGTTCCTACAATGAGCAGTTCTTC
TRBV10-3	-	TRBJ1-2	-	CAISESVQAGGYTF	TGTGCCATCAGTGAGTCGGTACAAGCGGGCGGCTACACCTTC
TRBV10-3	-	TRBJ2-5	-	CAIRMDGKETQYF	TGTGCCATCAGGATGGACGGGAAAGAGACCCAGTACTTC
TRBV6-1	-	TRBJ1-5	-	CASSEPRGYSNQPQHF	TGTGCCAGCAGTGAGCCCAGGGGATATAGCAATCAGCCCCAGCATTTT
TRBV5-1	-	TRBJ2-5	-	CASSLTPSETQYF	TGCGCCAGCAGCCTGACACCCTCAGAGACCCAGTACTTC
TRBV10-3	TRBD1	TRBJ1-1	-	CAISAPTGGAEAFF	TGTGCCATCAGTGCCCCGACAGGGGGCGCTGAAGCTTTCTTT
TRBV4-3	TRBD2	TRBJ2-1	-	CASSQDILAGLREQFF	TGCGCCAGCAGCCAAGATATTCTAGCGGGACTCCGTGAGCAGTTCTTC